The present T cell receptor (beta chain) was sequenced within a study of shared clonotypes between healthy human individuals. Germline CDR1 and CDR2: DFQATT and SNEGSKA (reference sequence). The CDR3 totals 11 residues. Trimming removed 5 bases from V and 8 bases from J; junction bases left unmatched: 3. Profiled with immunoSEQ multiplex PCR; TCRdb holds only in-frame clones, not every one. The data show about 1.5 million clones, over 95% seen once. V and J are TRBV20-1 and TRBJ2-1; 7 bases are shared with TRBD2. The TCR sequence derives from a man aged 25-45 years in good health. The specimen sequenced was naive CD4+ T cells sorted from blood. Subset given: CD45RA+ positively selected. This CDR3 is CSAGAGYEQFF. The CDR3 DNA reads as TGCAGTGCTGGAGCGGGATATGAGCAGTTCTTC.